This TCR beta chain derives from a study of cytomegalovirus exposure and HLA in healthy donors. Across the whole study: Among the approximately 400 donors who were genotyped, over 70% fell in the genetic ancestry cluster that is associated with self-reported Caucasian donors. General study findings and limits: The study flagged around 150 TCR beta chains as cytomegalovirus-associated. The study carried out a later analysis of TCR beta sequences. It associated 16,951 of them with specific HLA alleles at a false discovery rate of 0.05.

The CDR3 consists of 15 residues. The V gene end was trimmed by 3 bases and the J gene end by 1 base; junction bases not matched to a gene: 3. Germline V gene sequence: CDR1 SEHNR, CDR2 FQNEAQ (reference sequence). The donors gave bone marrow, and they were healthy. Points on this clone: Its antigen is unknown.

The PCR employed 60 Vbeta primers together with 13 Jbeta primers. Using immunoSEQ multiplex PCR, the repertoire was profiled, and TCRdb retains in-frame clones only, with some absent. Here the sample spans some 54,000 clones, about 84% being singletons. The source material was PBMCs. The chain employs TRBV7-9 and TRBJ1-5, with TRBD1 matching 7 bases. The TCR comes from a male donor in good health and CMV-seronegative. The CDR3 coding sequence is TGTGCCAGCAGCTTTTCGGGACAGAGCAATCAGCCCCAGCATTTT. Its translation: CASSFSGQSNQPQHF.